This T cell receptor (beta chain) was obtained from a study of shared clonotypes between healthy human individuals. Turning to the study itself: The study used three CD4 naive, three CD4 memory, two CD8 naive and one CD8 memory plate per donor. General observations from the study: Memory subsets generally showed lower estimated richness than naive subsets. For naive CD4 cells, around 5% of clonotypes were shared across a handful of donors.

Researchers ran the assay at a deep level. Measured with immunoSEQ multiplex PCR; TCRdb has only the in-frame clones, and not every one. The profile shows about 1,900,000 clones, roughly 94% of them singletons. Naive CD8 populations comprised CD45RO-negative cells positively selected for CCR7, excluding terminally differentiated effector memory CD45RA+ cells. The V gene's germline CDR1 is SGDLS and CDR2 YYNGEE. V gave up 4 bases and J gave up 2 bases; unmatched junction bases: 4. The CDR3 runs to 15 residues. As concerns this clone: The antigen remains unidentified.

The chain employs TRBV9 and TRBJ2-3; 10 nucleotides match TRBD2. The sample comprised naive CD8+ T cells sorted from blood. The receptor was derived from a man aged 18-30 years in good health. The CDR3 sequence is CASSSSGRNTDTQYF. CDR3 DNA sequence: TGTGCCAGCAGCAGTAGCGGGAGGAACACAGATACGCAGTATTTT.